This T cell receptor beta chain was obtained from a study of blood T cells in healthy people across ages. In the study overall: Capture by template switching was about one barcoded beta molecule per two T cells.

CDR3 length equals 15 residues. The germline V gene encodes CDR1 MNHEY and CDR2 SVGAGI. The V and J ends lost 5 bases and 0 bases respectively, with 11 bases between them. Then a second PCR, running roughly 7 to 11 cycles, was carried out with a sample-barcoded 5' primer and a J-beta primer mix. TCRdb itself ran the 5' RACE reads through MiXCR, one entry per CDR3 protein. The profile covers fewer than 700,000 distinct CDR3 sequences, with around half appearing a single time and 20% to 25% taken by the ten largest. This clonotype has a count of ten or more. The clonotype comes from an elderly man in good health. Sample: blood. The chain employs TRBV6-5 and TRBJ2-4; unclear D gene. The chain's CDR3 is CASSRSLLAKNIQYF. The CDR3 nucleotides are TGTGCCAGCAGTCGATCTTTGCTAGCCAAAAACATTCAGTACTTC.